The 15 T cell receptor beta chains presented below share a single source sample, sequenced in a study of Ad26.COV2.S vaccination and SARS-CoV-2 variants. Some clones are missing from TCRdb's copy, which holds only in-frame ones; the method was immunoSEQ multiplex PCR. The sample lists around 450,000 clones, 80% to 90% seen once, with around 1.6% in the top ten. Treatment specified: some 20 received Ad26.COV2.S at low or high dose, single or two shots; roughly five received placebo; per-sample allocation not given. The investigators took samples on day 63 after the first vaccine or placebo injection. The source was peripheral blood, collected in a trial of Ad26.COV2.S vaccine versus placebo. Receptor source: a person between 18 and 60 years old who received the Ad26.COV2.S COVID-19 vaccine or a placebo.

The chain carries TRBV19 and TRBJ2-7; no reliable D call. The CDR3 totals 13 residues. Germline V CDR1 and CDR2: LNHDA, SQIVND (reference sequence). V dropped 6 bases and J dropped 2 bases, with 11 bases sitting between them. The CDR3 nucleotides read TGTGCCAGTAGCCAGGACGGGCCCTACGAGCAGTACTTC. Translation: CASSQDGPYEQYF.

V and J are TRBV7-9 and TRBJ1-3, with a weak D call TRBD1 (5 bases). CDR1 is SEHNR and CDR2 is FQNEAQ in the germline V gene (reference sequence). This CDR3 contains 16 residues. V lost 5 bases and J 3 bases, leaving 17 bases between the germline ends. The CDR3 spells CASSQLWDGGGNTIYF. For the CDR3, the DNA is TGTGCCAGCAGCCAACTTTGGGACGGAGGTGGAAACACCATATATTTT.

In the case of this clone: The same CDR3 arises from other DNA sequences in this sample as well. The chain links TRBV27 to TRBJ2-3; 8 positions agree with TRBD2. Germline V lookup: CDR1 MNHEY, CDR2 SMNVEV (reference sequence). The CDR3 loop spans 14 amino acids. The V and J ends lost 4 bases and 2 bases, in that order; junction bases with no gene match: 2. The CDR3 spells CASSWGLDTDTQYF. The CDR3, as DNA: TGTGCCAGCAGTTGGGGACTAGACACAGATACGCAGTATTTT.

The chain has TRBV12-3 or TRBV12-4 and TRBJ2-3; D is perhaps TRBD1 or TRBD2 (5 bases each). V was cut by 6 bases and J by 0 bases, with 7 bases left in between. The CDR3 contains 13 residues. The CDR3 reads CASSRDSTDTQYF. CDR3 coding DNA: TGTGCCAGCAGCAGGGACAGCACAGATACGCAGTATTTT.

This clone was counted between two and nine times. V gene TRBV6-5 combines with J gene TRBJ1-1; 8 bases agree with TRBD1. CDR3 length equals 15 residues. Germline V CDR1 and CDR2: MNHEY, SVGAGI. The J segment lost 5 bases and the V segment lost 6 bases, leaving 11 bases of the junction unmatched. In DNA, the CDR3 is TGTGCCAGCAGCAGGGCAGGGGGCTCGAAGACTGAAGCTTTCTTT. Translated: CASSRAGGSKTEAFF.

The V gene is TRBV5-8, the J gene TRBJ1-5; 7 nucleotides line up with TRBD1. CDR1 SGHTS and CDR2 YDEGEE come from the germline V gene. J lost 5 bases, V lost 4 bases, and 9 bases had no gene match. The CDR3 has 15 amino acids. The CDR3 nucleotides read TGTGCCAGCAGCGACGGGACAGCAAACTATCAGCCCCAGCATTTT. Translated, it gives CASSDGTANYQPQHF.

The J gene is TRBJ1-3, the V gene TRBV19; the D gene is possibly TRBD1 (5 bases). Trimming shortened V by 6 bases and J by 0 bases, and 12 bases separated the two germline ends. The germline V gene has CDR1 LNHDA and CDR2 SQIVND (reference sequence). This CDR3 comprises 15 residues. The CDR3 DNA is TGTGCCAGTAGGGGACCTCCGAGCTCTGGAAACACCATATATTTT. It specifies CASRGPPSSGNTIYF.

The chain combines TRBV24-1 with TRBJ2-2; weak D call: TRBD2 (5 bases). The CDR3 runs 12 residues. Germline CDR1 reads KGHDR; CDR2 reads SFDVKD. V lost 8 bases to trimming and J lost 5 bases, with 8 bases between them. The CDR3 reads CATNGETGELFF. The DNA of the CDR3 is TGTGCCACCAACGGGGAAACCGGGGAGCTGTTTTTT.

The chain carries TRBV2 and TRBJ2-1; 7 positions match TRBD2. The germline gives CDR1 SNHLY, CDR2 FYNNEI. The V gene end was trimmed by 7 bases and the J gene end by 3 bases; junction bases not matched to a gene: 9. This CDR3 has 15 amino acids. The CDR3 DNA follows: TGTGCCAGCAACGCCGGGACTATTAGCTACAATGAGCAGTTCTTC. Translated, it gives CASNAGTISYNEQFF.

The chain uses TRBV27 and TRBJ2-1; the D gene is possibly TRBD2 (6 bases). CDR3 length: 17 amino acids. Germline values: CDR1 MNHEY, CDR2 SMNVEV (reference sequence). Between the trimmed V and J ends, which lost 6 bases and 4 bases, there was a span of 22 bases. CDR3 in amino acids: CASSLRLSGLLYNEQFF. CDR3 coding DNA: TGTGCCAGCAGCCTACGACTCAGCGGGTTGCTTTACAATGAGCAGTTCTTC.

The V call is TRBV9, the J call TRBJ2-7; D gene ambiguous. Germline CDR1 and CDR2: SGDLS and YYNGEE. Trimming cost V 4 bases and J 0 bases, with 11 bases left between them. CDR3 size: 14 residues. CDR3 sequence: CASSMTGSSYEQYF. The DNA for the CDR3 is TGTGCCAGCAGCATGACTGGCAGCTCCTACGAGCAGTACTTC.

The rearrangement joins TRBV13 to TRBJ1-1, with TRBD1 identical over 12 bases. V lost 5 bases to trimming and J lost 7 bases; unmatched junction nucleotides: 8. Per germline, CDR1 PRHDT and CDR2 FYEKMQ (reference sequence). The CDR3 extends over 15 amino acids. CDR3 amino acids: CASSATGTGGSEAFF. The CDR3 DNA sequence: TGTGCCAGCAGCGCGACCGGGACAGGGGGCAGTGAAGCTTTCTTT.

V usage is TRBV2 and J usage is TRBJ1-4, with D hard to call. This CDR3 comprises 14 residues. The germline CDR1 and CDR2 sequences are SNHLY and FYNNEI. With 5 bases removed from V and 7 bases from J, the gap between germline ends came to 14 bases. The CDR3 coding sequence is TGTGCCAGCAGTCTTCCCCGGGCGGGTGAAAAACTGTTTTTT. As protein: CASSLPRAGEKLFF.

The V call is TRBV9, the J call TRBJ2-1; possibly TRBD2 for D (5 bases). Deletions cut 3 bases from V and 5 bases from J, with 12 bases between. The CDR3 covers 14 residues. The V gene's germline CDR1 is SGDLS and CDR2 YYNGEE. CDR3 sequence: CASSEPADHNEQFF. CDR3 sequence (DNA): TGTGCCAGCAGCGAACCAGCGGACCACAATGAGCAGTTCTTC.

The rearrangement joins TRBV6-5 to TRBJ1-5, with a tentative D call TRBD1 (5 bases). Trimming shortened V by 7 bases and J by 6 bases, and 13 bases separated the two germline ends. Germline values: CDR1 MNHEY, CDR2 SVGAGI. The CDR3 has 13 amino acids. The CDR3 loop is CASTPRDGQPQHF. In DNA form, the CDR3 reads TGTGCCAGCACTCCCCGGGACGGTCAGCCCCAGCATTTT.